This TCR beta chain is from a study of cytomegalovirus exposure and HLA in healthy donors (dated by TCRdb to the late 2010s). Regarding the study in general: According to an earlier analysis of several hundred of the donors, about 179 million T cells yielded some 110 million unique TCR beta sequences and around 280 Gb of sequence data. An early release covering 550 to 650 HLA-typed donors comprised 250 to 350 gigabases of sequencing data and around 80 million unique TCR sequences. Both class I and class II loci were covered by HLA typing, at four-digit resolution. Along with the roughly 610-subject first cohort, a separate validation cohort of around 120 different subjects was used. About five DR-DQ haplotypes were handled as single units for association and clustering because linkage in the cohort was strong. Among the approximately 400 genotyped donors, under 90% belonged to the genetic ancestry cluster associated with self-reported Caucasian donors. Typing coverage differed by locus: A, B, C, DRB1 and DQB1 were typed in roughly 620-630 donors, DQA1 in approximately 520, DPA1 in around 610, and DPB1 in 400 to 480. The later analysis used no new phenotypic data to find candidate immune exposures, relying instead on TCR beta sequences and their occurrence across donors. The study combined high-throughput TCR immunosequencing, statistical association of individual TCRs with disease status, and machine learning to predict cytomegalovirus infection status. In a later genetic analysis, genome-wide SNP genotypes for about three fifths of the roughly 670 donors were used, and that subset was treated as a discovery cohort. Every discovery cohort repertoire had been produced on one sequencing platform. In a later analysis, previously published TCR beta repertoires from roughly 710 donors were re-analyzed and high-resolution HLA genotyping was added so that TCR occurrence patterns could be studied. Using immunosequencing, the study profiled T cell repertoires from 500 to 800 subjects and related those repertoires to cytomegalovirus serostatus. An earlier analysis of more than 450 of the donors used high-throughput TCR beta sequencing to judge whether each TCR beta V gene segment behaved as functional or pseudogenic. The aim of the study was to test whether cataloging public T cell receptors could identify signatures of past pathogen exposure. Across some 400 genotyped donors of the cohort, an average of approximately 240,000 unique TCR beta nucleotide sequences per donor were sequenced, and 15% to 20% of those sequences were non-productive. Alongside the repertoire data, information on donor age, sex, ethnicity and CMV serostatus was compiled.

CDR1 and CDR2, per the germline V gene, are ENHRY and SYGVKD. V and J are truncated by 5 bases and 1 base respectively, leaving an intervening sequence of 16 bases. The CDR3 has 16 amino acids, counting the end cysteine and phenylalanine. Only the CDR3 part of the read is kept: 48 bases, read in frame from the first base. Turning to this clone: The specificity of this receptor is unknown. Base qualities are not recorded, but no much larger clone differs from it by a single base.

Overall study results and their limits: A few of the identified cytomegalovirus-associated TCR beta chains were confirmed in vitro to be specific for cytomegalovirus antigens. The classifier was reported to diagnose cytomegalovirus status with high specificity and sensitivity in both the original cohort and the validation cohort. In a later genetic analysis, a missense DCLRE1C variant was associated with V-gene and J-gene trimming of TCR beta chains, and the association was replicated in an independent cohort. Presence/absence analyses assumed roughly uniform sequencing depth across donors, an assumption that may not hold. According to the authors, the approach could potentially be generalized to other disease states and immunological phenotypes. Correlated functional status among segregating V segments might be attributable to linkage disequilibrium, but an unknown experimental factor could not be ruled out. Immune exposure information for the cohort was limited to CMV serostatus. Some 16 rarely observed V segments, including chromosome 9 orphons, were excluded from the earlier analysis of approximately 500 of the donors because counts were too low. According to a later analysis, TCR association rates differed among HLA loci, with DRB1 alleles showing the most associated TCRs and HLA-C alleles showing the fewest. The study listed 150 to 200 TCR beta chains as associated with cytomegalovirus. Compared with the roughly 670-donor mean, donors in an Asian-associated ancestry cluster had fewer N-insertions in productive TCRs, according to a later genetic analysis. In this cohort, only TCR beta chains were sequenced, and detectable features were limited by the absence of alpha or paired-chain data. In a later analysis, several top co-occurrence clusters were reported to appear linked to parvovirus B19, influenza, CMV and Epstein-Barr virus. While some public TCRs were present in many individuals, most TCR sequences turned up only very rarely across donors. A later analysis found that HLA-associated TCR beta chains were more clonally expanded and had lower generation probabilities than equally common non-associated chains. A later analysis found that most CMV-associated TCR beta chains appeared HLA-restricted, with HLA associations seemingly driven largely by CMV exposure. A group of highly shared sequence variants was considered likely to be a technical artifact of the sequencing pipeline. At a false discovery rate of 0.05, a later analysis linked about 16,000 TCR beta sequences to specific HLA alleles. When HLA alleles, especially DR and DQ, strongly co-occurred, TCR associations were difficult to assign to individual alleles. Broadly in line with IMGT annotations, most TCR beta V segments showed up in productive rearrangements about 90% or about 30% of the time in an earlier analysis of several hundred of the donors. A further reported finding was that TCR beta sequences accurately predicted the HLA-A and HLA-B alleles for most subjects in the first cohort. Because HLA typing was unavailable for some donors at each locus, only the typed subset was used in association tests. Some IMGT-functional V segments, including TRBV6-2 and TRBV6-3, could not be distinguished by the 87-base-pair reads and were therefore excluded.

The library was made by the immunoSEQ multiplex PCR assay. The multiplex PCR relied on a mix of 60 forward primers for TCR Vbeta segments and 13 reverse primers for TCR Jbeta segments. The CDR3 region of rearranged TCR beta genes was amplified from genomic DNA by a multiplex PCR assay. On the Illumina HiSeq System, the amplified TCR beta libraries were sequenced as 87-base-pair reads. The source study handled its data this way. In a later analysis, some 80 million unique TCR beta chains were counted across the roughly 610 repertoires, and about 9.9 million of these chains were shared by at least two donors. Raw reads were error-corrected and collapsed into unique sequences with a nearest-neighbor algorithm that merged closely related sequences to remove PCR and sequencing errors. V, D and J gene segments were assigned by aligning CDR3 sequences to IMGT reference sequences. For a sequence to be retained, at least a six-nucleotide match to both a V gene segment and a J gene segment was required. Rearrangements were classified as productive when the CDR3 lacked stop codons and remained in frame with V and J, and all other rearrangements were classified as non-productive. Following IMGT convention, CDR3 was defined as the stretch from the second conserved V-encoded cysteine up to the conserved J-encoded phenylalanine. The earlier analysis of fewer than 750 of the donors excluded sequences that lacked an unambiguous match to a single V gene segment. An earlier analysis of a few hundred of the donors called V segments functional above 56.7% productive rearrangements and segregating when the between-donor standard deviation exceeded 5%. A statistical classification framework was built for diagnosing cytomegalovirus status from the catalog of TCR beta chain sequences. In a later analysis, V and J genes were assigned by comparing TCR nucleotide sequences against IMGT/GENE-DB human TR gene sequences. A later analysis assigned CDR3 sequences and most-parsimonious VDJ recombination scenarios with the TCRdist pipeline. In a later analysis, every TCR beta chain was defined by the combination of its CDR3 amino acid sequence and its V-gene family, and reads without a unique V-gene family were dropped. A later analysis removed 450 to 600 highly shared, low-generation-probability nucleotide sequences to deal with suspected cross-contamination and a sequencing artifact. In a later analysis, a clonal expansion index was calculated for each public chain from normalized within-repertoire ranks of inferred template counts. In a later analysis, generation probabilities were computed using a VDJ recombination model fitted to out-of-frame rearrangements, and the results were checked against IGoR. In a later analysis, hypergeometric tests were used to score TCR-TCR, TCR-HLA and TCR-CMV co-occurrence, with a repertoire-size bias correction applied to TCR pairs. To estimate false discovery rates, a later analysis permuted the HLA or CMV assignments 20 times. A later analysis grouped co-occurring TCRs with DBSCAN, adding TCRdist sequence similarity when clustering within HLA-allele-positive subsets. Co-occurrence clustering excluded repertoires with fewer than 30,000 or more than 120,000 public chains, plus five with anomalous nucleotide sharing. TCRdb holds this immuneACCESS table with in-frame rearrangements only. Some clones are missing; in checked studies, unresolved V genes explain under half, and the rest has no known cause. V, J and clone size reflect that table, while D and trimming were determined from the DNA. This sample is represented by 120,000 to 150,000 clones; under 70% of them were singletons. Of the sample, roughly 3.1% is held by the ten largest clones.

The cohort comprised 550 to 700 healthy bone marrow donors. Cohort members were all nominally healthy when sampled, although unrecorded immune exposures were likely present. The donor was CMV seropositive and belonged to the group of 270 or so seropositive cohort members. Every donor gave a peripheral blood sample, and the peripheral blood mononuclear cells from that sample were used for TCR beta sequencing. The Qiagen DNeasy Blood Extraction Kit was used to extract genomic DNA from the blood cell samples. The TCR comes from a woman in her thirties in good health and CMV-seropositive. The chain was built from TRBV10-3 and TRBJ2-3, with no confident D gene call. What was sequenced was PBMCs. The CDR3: CAISLGRGGRTDTQYF. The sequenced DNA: TGTGCCATCAGTTTGGGTAGAGGCGGTCGCACAGATACGCAGTATTTT.